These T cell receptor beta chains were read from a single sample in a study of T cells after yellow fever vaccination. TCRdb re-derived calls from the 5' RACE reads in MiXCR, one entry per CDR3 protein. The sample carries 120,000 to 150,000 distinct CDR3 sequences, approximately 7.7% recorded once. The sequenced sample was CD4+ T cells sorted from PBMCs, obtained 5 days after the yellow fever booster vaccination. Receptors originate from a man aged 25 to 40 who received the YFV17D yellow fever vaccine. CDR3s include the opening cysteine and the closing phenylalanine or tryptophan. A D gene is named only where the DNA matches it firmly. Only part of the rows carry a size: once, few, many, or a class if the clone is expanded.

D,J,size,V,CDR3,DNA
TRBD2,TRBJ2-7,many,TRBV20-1,CSAAPAGGRNEQYF,TGCAGTGCAGCCCCAGCGGGAGGCCGGAACGAGCAGTACTTC
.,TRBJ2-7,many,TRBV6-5,CASSYQAGNYEQYF,TGTGCCAGCAGTTATCAGGCAGGGAACTACGAGCAGTACTTC
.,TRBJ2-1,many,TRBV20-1,CSARAHSRNEQFF,TGCAGTGCTAGGGCCCACTCCCGCAATGAGCAGTTCTTC
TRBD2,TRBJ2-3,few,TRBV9,CASSPPGGHRDTQYF,TGTGCCAGCAGCCCCCCGGGGGGGCATCGAGATACGCAGTATTTT
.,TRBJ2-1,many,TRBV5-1,CASSRGSYNEQFF,TGCGCCAGCAGTCGCGGTTCCTACAATGAGCAGTTCTTC
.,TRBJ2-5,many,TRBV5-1,CASSLGGSGGETQYF,TGCGCCAGCAGCTTGGGAGGGTCCGGAGGAGAGACCCAGTACTTC
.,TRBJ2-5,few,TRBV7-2,CASSPGTGTQYF,TGTGCCAGCAGTCCGGGGACGGGGACCCAGTACTTC
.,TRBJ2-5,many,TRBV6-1,CASSPTLGQETQYF,TGTGCCAGCAGTCCTACGTTAGGCCAAGAGACCCAGTACTTC
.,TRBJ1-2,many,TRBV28,CASSLLPGVYGYTF,TGTGCCAGCAGTTTATTGCCAGGGGTCTATGGCTACACCTTC
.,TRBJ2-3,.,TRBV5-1,CASSWGWDPDTQYF,TGCGCCAGCAGCTGGGGGTGGGACCCAGATACGCAGTATTTT
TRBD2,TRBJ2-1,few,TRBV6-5,CASSLAGGRYNEQFF,TGTGCCAGCAGTTTAGCGGGAGGGCGCTACAATGAGCAGTTCTTC
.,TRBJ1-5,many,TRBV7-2,CASSLSRQPNQPQHF,TGTGCCAGCAGCTTGAGTAGGCAGCCGAATCAGCCCCAGCATTTT
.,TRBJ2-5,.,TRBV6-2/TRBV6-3,CASSHRGLRETQYF,TGTGCCAGCAGTCACCGGGGACTCCGGGAGACCCAGTACTTC
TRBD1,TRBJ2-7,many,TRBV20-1,CSARTGGYYEQYF,TGCAGTGCTAGGACAGGGGGCTACTACGAGCAGTACTTC
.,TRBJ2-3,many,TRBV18,CASSPSQISTDTQYF,TGTGCCAGCTCACCATCACAGATTAGCACAGATACGCAGTATTTT
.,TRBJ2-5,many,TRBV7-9,CASSIQGETQYF,TGTGCCAGCAGCATACAGGGAGAGACCCAGTACTTC
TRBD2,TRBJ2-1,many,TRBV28,CASSPTSGGLYNEQFF,TGTGCCAGCAGCCCGACTAGCGGGGGACTCTACAATGAGCAGTTCTTC
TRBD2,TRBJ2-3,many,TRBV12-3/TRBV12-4,CASSSRLAAGPDTQYF,TGTGCCAGCAGTTCAAGACTAGCGGCGGGTCCAGATACGCAGTATTTT
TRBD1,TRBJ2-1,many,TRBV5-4,CASSARDSPYNEQFF,TGTGCCAGCAGCGCCAGGGACAGCCCCTACAATGAGCAGTTCTTC
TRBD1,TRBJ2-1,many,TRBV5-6,CASSLQGASYNEQFF,TGTGCCAGCAGCTTACAGGGGGCTTCCTACAATGAGCAGTTCTTC
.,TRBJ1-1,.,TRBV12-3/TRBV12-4,CASSLGRDHTEAFF,TGTGCCAGCAGCCTCGGACGGGACCACACTGAAGCTTTCTTT
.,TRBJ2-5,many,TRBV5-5,CASSFSATEETQYF,TGTGCCAGCAGCTTCAGTGCGACGGAAGAGACCCAGTACTTC
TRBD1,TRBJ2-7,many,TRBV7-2,CASSLSTPGTGGYEQYF,TGTGCCAGCAGCTTATCCACACCCGGGACAGGGGGTTACGAGCAGTACTTC
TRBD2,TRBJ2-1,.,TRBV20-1,CSAVGTSGRAVKDEQFF,TGCAGTGCTGTCGGGACTAGCGGGAGGGCGGTTAAGGATGAGCAGTTCTTC
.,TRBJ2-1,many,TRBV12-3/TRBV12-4,CASSLQGLEREQFF,TGTGCCAGCAGTTTACAGGGCCTGGAAAGGGAGCAGTTCTTC
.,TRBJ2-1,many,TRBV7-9,CASSLEFF,TGTGCCAGCAGTCTGGAGTTCTTC
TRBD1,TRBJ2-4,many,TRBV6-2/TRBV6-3,CASSSTGGRVIQYF,TGTGCCAGCAGTTCCACAGGGGGCCGAGTAATTCAGTACTTC
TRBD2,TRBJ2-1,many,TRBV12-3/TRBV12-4,CASSLAKARTSGSHNEQFF,TGTGCCAGCAGTTTAGCCAAAGCACGGACTAGCGGGTCCCACAATGAGCAGTTCTTC
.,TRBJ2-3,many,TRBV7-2,CASSLDVKQYF,TGTGCCAGCAGCTTAGATGTCAAGCAGTATTTT
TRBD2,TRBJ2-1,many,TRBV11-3,CASSLVTRRLAGGGEQFF,TGTGCCAGCAGCTTAGTGACCCGTAGACTAGCGGGAGGTGGTGAGCAGTTCTTC
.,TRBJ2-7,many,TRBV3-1,CASSPRTGASEQYF,TGTGCCAGCAGCCCGCGGACTGGCGCTTCCGAGCAGTACTTC
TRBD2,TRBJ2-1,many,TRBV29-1,CSVVTQGEGPYNEQFF,TGCAGCGTTGTAACGCAAGGGGAGGGCCCCTACAATGAGCAGTTCTTC
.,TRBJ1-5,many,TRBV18,CASSLTGYQPQHF,TGTGCCAGCTCACTCACAGGCTATCAGCCCCAGCATTTT
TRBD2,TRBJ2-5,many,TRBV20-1,CSAMTSGMETQYF,TGCAGTGCAATGACTAGCGGGATGGAGACCCAGTACTTC
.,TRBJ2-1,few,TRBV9,CASNKDSSYNEQFF,TGTGCCAGCAACAAGGATAGCTCCTACAATGAGCAGTTCTTC
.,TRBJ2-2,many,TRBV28,CASSNAGPNTGELFF,TGTGCCAGCAGTAACGCGGGACCAAACACCGGGGAGCTGTTTTTT
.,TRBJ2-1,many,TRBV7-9,CASSPGGLSYNEQFF,TGTGCCAGCAGCCCCGGAGGCCTTTCCTACAATGAGCAGTTCTTC
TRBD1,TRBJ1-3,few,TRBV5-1,CASSSLQQGAGNTIYF,TGCGCCAGCAGCTCCTTACAGCAGGGGGCTGGAAACACCATATATTTT
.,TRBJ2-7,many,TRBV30,CAWSTYETSYEQYF,TGTGCCTGGAGTACCTACGAAACCTCCTACGAGCAGTACTTC
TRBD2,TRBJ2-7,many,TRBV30,CAWKKTSGPYEQYF,TGTGCCTGGAAGAAGACTAGCGGCCCCTACGAGCAGTACTTC
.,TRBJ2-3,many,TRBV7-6,CASRPRDGADTQYF,TGTGCCAGCCGACCCCGGGACGGGGCAGATACGCAGTATTTT
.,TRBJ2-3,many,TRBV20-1,CSAPPGGRSTDTQYF,TGCAGTGCCCCTCCCGGGGGGCGCAGCACAGATACGCAGTATTTT
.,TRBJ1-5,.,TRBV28,CASRTGPNQPQHF,TGTGCCAGCCGTACAGGACCTAATCAGCCCCAGCATTTT
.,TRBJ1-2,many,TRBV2,CASSGDSANYGYTF,TGTGCCAGCAGCGGGGACTCAGCTAACTATGGCTACACCTTC
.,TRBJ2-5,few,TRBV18,CASSPTPTEQETQYF,TGTGCCAGCTCACCCACCCCGACAGAACAAGAGACCCAGTACTTC
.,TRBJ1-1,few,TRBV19,CASMRTVNTEAFF,TGTGCCAGTATGAGGACAGTAAACACTGAAGCTTTCTTT
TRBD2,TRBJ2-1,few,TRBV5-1,CASSPTAGTSGRGNEQFF,TGCGCCAGCAGCCCCACCGCCGGGACTAGCGGGAGAGGGAATGAGCAGTTCTTC
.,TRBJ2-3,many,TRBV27,CASAQGDTQYF,TGTGCCAGCGCTCAGGGAGATACGCAGTATTTT
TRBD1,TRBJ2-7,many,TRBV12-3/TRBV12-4,CASSLVRTGTGDEQYF,TGTGCCAGCAGTTTGGTCCGAACCGGGACAGGGGACGAGCAGTACTTC
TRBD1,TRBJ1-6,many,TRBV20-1,CSARDWTTGGSSPLHF,TGCAGTGCTAGAGATTGGACCACAGGGGGCAGTTCACCCCTCCACTTT
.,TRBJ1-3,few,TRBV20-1,CSARGFSGNTIYF,TGCAGTGCTAGAGGGTTCTCTGGAAACACCATATATTTT
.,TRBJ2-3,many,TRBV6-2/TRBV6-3,CASSTGELGPDTQYF,TGTGCCAGCAGTACCGGGGAACTGGGACCAGATACGCAGTATTTT
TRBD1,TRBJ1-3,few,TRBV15,CATSRPGGSGNTIYF,TGTGCCACCAGCAGACCAGGGGGAAGCGGAAACACCATATATTTT
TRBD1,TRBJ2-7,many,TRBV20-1,CSAREGTVAYEQYF,TGCAGTGCTAGAGAAGGGACAGTGGCCTACGAGCAGTACTTC
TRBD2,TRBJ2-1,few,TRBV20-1,CSARGRTRFNEQFF,TGCAGTGCTAGAGGACGGACTAGGTTCAATGAGCAGTTCTTC